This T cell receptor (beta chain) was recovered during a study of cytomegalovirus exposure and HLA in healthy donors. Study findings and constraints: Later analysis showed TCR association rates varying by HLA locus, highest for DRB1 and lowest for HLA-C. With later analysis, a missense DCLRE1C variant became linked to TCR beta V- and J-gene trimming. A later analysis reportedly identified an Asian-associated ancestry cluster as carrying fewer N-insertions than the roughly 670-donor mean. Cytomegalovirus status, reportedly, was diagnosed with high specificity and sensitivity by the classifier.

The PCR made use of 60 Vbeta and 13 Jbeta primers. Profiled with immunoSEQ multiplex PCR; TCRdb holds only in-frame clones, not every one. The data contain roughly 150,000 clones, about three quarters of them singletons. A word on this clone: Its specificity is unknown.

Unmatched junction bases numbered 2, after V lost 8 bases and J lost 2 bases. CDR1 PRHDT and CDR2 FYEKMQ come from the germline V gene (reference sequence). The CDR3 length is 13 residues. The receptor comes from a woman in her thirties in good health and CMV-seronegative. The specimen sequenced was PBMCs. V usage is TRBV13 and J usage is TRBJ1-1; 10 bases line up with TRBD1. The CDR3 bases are TGTGCCAGCCTGACAGGGGGCAACACTGAAGCTTTCTTT. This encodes CASLTGGNTEAFF.